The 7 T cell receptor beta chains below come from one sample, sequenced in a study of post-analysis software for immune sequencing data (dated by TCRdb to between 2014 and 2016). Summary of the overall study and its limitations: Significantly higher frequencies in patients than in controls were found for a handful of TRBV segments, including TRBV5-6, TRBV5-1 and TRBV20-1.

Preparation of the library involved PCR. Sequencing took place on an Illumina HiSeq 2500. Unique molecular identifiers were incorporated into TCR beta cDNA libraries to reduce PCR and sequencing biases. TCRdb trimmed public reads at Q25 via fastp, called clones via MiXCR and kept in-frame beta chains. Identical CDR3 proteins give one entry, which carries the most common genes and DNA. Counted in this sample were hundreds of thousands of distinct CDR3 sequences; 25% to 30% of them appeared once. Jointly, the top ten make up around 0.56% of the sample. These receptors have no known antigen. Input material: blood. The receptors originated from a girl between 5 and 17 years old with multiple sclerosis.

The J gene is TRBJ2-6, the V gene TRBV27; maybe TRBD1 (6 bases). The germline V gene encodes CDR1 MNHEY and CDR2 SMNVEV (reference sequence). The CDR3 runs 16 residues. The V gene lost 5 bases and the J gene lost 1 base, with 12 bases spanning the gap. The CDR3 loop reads CASSEDSPSGANVLTF. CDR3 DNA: TGTGCCAGCAGTGAGGACAGTCCTTCTGGGGCCAACGTCCTGACTTTC.

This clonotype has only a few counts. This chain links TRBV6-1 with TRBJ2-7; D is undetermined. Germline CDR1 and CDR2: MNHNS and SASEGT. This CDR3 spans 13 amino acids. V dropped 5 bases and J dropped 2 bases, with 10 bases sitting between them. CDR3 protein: CASSRLGTYEQYF. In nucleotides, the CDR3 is TGTGCCAGCAGTCGCCTAGGGACCTACGAGCAGTACTTC.

CDR3: CASSPTAFPGNTIYF. DNA of the CDR3: TGTGCCAGCAGTCCCACAGCTTTCCCTGGAAACACCATATATTTT. The chain joins TRBV27 to TRBJ1-3; no firm D call. Deletions cut 5 bases from V and 2 bases from J, with 13 bases between. Looked up from germline, CDR1 is MNHEY and CDR2 is SMNVEV (reference sequence). The CDR3 runs to 15 residues.

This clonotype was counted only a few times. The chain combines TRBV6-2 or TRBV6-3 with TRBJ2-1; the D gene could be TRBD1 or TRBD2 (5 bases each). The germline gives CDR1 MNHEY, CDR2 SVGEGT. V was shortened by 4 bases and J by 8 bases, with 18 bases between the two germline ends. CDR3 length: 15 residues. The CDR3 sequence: CASSSIGTPKDEQFF. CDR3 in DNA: TGTGCCAGCAGTTCCATCGGGACGCCTAAGGATGAGCAGTTCTTC.

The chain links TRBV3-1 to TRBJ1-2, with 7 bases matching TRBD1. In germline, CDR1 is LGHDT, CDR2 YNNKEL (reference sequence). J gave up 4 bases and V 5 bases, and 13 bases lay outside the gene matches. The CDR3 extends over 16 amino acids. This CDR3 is CASSENPGQKFYGYTF. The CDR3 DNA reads TGTGCCAGCAGCGAAAACCCGGGACAGAAATTCTATGGCTACACCTTC.

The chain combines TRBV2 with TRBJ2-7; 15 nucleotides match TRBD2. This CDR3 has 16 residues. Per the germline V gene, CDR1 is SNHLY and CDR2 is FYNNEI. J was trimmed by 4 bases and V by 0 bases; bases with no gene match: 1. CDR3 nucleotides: TGTGCCAGCAGTGAAGCGGGACTAGCGGGGGGTTACGAGCAGTACTTC. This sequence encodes CASSEAGLAGGYEQYF.

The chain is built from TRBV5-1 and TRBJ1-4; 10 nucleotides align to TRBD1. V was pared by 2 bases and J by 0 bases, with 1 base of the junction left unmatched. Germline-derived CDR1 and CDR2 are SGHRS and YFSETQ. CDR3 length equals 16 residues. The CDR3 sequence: CASSFGTGATNEKLFF. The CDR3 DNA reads TGCGCCAGCAGCTTCGGGACAGGGGCAACTAATGAAAAACTGTTTTTT.